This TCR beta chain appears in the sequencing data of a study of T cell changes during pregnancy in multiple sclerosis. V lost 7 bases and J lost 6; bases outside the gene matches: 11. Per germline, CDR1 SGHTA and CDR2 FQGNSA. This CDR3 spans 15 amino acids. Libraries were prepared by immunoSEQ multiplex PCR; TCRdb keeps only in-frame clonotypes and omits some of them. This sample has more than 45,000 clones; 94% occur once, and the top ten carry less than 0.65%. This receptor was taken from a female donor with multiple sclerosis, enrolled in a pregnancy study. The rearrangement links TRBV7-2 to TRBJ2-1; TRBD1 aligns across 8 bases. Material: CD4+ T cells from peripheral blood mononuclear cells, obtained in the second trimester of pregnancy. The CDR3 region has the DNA TGTGCCAGCAATCTTTTCCCAGGACAGGGCAATGAGCAGTTCTTC. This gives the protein CASNLFPGQGNEQFF. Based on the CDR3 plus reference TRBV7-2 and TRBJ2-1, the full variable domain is GAGVSQSPSNKVTEKGKDVELRCDPISGHTALYWYRQSLGQGLEFLIYFQGNSAPDKSGLPSDRFSAERTGGSVSTLTIQRTQQEDSAVYLCASNLFPGQGNEQFFGPGTRLTVL.